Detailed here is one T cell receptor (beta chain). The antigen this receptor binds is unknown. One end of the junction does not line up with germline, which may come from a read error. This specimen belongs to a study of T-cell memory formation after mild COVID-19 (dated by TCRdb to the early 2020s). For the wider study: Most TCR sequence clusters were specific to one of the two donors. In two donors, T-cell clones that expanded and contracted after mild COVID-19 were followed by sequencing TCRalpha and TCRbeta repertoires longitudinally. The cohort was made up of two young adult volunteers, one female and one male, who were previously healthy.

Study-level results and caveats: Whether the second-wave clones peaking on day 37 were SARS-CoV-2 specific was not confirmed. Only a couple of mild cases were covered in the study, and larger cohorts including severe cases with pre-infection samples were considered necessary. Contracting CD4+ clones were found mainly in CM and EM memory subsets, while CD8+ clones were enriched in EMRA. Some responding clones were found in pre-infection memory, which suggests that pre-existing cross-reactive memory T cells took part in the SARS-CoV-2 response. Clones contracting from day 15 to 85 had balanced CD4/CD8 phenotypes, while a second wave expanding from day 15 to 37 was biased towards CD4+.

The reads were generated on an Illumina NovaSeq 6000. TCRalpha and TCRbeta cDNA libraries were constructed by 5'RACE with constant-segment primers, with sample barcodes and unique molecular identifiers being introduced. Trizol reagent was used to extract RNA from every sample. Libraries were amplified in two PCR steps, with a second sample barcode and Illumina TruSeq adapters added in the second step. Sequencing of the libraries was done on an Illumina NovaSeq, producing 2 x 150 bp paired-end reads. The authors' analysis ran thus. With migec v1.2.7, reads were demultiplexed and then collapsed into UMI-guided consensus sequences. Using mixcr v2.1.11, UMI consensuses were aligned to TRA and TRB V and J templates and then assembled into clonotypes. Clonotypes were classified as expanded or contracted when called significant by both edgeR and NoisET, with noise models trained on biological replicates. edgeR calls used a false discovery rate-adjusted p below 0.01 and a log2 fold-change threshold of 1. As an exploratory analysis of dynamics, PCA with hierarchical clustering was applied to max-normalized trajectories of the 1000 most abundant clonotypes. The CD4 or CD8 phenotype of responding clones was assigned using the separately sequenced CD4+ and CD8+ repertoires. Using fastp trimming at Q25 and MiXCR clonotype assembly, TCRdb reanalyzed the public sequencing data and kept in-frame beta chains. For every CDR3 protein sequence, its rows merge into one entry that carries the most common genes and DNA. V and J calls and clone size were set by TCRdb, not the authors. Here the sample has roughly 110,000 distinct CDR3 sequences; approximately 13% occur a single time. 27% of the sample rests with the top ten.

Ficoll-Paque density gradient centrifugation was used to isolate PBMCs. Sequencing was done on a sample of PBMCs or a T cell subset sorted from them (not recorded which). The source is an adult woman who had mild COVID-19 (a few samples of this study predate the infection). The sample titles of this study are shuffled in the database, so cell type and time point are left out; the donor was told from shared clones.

The CDR3 in this case is CASSLAGSSGLGYTF. The DNA sequence follows: TGTGCCAGCAGCCTAGCGGGTTCCTCAGGGCTTGGCTACACCTTC. The V gene is TRBV7-6 and the J gene is TRBJ1-2; matching of 5 bases hints at TRBD1 as the D gene. CDR1 and CDR2 (SGHVS, FNYEAQ) derive from the germline V gene. From its cysteine to its phenylalanine, the CDR3 spans 15 amino acids. The kept DNA is CDR3 alone, 45 bases in frame from the first base.